Each of the 25 T cell receptor beta chains below was sequenced from the same sample in a study of beta chain features in type 1 diabetes. Notes on the study in general: TCRB CDR3 length was moderately but significantly reduced in all four CD4+ subsets of Type 1 diabetes patients.

cDNA synthesis used the whole RNA isolate, giving expressed TCRB sequences. Produced via immunoSEQ multiplex PCR; TCRdb's table is partial and in-frame only. The sample includes 500,000 to 800,000 clones, 9.5% to 15% of them seen just once. Their antigen targets remain unknown. Sequenced: naive CD4+ T cells from blood. All receptors derive from a man between 25 and 39 years old with type 1 diabetes.

This clone was seen more than once but under ten times. This chain links TRBV28 with TRBJ2-7; D assignment may be TRBD1 or TRBD2 (6 bases each). The CDR3 consists of 14 residues. Between the trimmed V and J ends, which lost 5 bases and 3 bases, there was a span of 14 bases. Germline CDR1 and CDR2: MDHEN and SYDVKM. The CDR3 loop is CASSPPGAVYEQYF. DNA of the CDR3: TGTGCCAGCAGTCCACCGGGGGCGGTCTACGAGCAGTACTTC.

This clone was seen a few times. The CDR3 DNA is TGTGCCAGCAGCTCCCTTATAGGGGGGAGGAACCAGTACTTC. Its protein product is CASSSLIGGRNQYF. J is TRBJ2-5 and V is TRBV7-3, with D possibly called TRBD1 or TRBD2 (6 bases each). The CDR3 is made up of 14 amino acids. Germline V CDR1 and CDR2: SGHTA, FQGTGA. V dropped 4 bases and J dropped 10 bases, with 19 bases sitting between them. Together with reference TRBV7-3 and TRBJ2-5, the CDR3 gives the full variable domain: GAGVSQTPSNKVTEKGKYVELRCDPISGHTALYWYRQSLGQGPEFLIYFQGTGAADDSGLPNDRFFAVRPEGSVSTLKIQRTERGDSAVYLCASSSLIGGRNQYFGPGTRLLVL.

The sample holds a few counts of this clone. V usage is TRBV9 and J usage is TRBJ2-1; a possible D gene is TRBD2 (6 bases). Germline V gene sequence: CDR1 SGDLS, CDR2 YYNGEE. The length of the CDR3 is 17 residues. Deletions cut 4 bases from V and 0 bases from J, with 17 bases between. Here the CDR3 reads CASSRTGTYSSYNEQFF. As DNA, the CDR3 is TGTGCCAGCAGCCGAACCGGGACTTACAGCTCCTACAATGAGCAGTTCTTC.

The V and J genes are TRBV29-1 and TRBJ1-4, with D maybe TRBD1 (6 bases). The CDR3 contains 15 residues. With 7 bases removed from V and 5 bases from J, the gap between germline ends came to 20 bases. Germline values: CDR1 SQVTM, CDR2 ANQGSEA. For the CDR3, the DNA is TGCAGCGAGGGGGGATTCGGGGAGTTAAATGAAAAACTGTTTTTT. It encodes CSEGGFGELNEKLFF.

This clone was counted at least ten times. This chain uses TRBV7-2 with TRBJ2-7; no clear D gene. V dropped 3 bases and J dropped 4 bases, with 16 bases sitting between them. Germline CDR1 is SGHTA and CDR2 is FQGNSA. CDR3 length equals 15 residues. CDR3 nucleotides: TGTGCCAGCAGCTTCACCTGGGCAGCACAGTACGAGCAGTACTTC. Translation gives CASSFTWAAQYEQYF.

In its sample, this clone was seen a few times. The chain recombines TRBV2 with TRBJ2-7; 8 bases agree with TRBD1. Trimming cost V 5 bases and J 6 bases; bases outside gene matches: 12. In germline, CDR1 is SNHLY, CDR2 FYNNEI. The CDR3 covers 15 residues. Here the CDR3 DNA reads TGTGCCAGCAGTCCCCGGCAGGGGGCAGGTGGCGAGCAGTACTTC. As protein: CASSPRQGAGGEQYF. The full variable domain, in which reference TRBV2 and TRBJ2-7 provide the parts outside the CDR3, is EPEVTQTPSHQVTQMGQEVILRCVPISNHLYFYWYRQILGQKVEFLVSFYNNEISEKSEIFDDQFSVERPDGSNFTLKIRSTKLEDSAMYFCASSPRQGAGGEQYFGPGTRLTVT.

This clone was detected only a few times. The chain carries TRBV9 and TRBJ2-3; 12 positions agree with TRBD1. CDR1 SGDLS and CDR2 YYNGEE come from the germline V gene. CDR3 length: 16 amino acids. Germline trimming cut 0 bases from V and 5 bases from J; bases unmatched to any gene: 4. CDR3 nucleotides: TGTGCCAGCAGCGTAGCGGGGGACAGGGGGCAAGATACGCAGTATTTT. Its protein is CASSVAGDRGQDTQYF. Drawing the rest from reference TRBV9 and TRBJ2-3, the complete variable domain is DSGVTQTPKHLITATGQRVTLRCSPRSGDLSVYWYQQSLDQGLQFLIQYYNGEERAKGNILERFSAQQFPDLHSELNLSSLELGDSALYFCASSVAGDRGQDTQYFGPGTRLTVL.

This clone was seen only a few times. This chain uses TRBV13 with TRBJ2-1; D might be TRBD1 (5 bases). CDR1 is PRHDT and CDR2 is FYEKMQ in the germline V gene (reference sequence). This CDR3 is built from 12 residues. V lost 4 bases and J lost 7, with 8 bases in between. CDR3 sequence (DNA): TGTGCCAGCAGCTCCAGGGTAAATGAGCAGTTCTTC. This encodes CASSSRVNEQFF.

This clone was detected a few times. CDR3 in amino acids: CASSRGREQYF. CDR3 DNA: TGCGCCAGCAGCAGGGGTCGGGAGCAGTACTTC. This rearrangement joins TRBV4-3 to TRBJ2-7; D is possibly TRBD1 (5 bases). Germline CDR1 reads LGHNA; CDR2 reads YSLEER. The ends were cut back, 5 bases at V and 7 bases at J, with 9 bases in the middle. The CDR3 extends over 11 amino acids.

This clone has more than one count but fewer than ten. The chain recombines TRBV13 with TRBJ1-6; D gene ambiguous. The CDR3 extends over 12 amino acids. CDR1 and CDR2 from the germline V gene are PRHDT and FYEKMQ (reference sequence). V was trimmed by 0 bases and J by 9 bases, leaving 3 bases between them. The CDR3: CASSLGISPLHF. The CDR3 nucleotides read TGTGCCAGCAGCTTAGGCATTTCACCCCTCCACTTT.

This clone occurred a few times. Different DNA sequences within this sample yield the same CDR3. The chain has TRBV7-2 and TRBJ1-4; D unresolved. The germline V gene has CDR1 SGHTA and CDR2 FQGNSA. Trimming stripped 6 bases from V and 2 bases from J, with 10 bases between. The CDR3 has 14 amino acids. The CDR3 loop reads CASRRGGTNEKLFF. In DNA, the CDR3 is TGTGCCAGCAGACGAGGAGGGACTAATGAAAAACTGTTTTTT.

The chain has TRBV10-2 and TRBJ2-7; TRBD2 aligns across 7 bases. Germline CDR1 WSHSY, CDR2 SAAADI. The junction had 6 bases not matched to a gene; V was cut back by 7 bases and J by 6 bases. The CDR3 consists of 12 residues. The CDR3 DNA follows: TGCGCCAGCACCCCGGGGGGTCTCGAGCAGTACTTC. It yields the protein CASTPGGLEQYF.

The chain is built from TRBV7-2 and TRBJ2-1; D might be TRBD1 (7 bases). V gave up 5 bases and J gave up 10 bases, with 15 bases separating them. The CDR3 is 13 amino acids. Germline loops: CDR1 SGHTA, CDR2 FQGNSA. CDR3 loop: CASSLRTGGEQFF. The CDR3 DNA sequence: TGTGCCAGCAGCCTGAGGACAGGAGGGGAGCAGTTCTTC.

J is TRBJ2-1 and V is TRBV29-1; TRBD2 matches 10 bases. Germline-derived CDR1 and CDR2 are SQVTM and ANQGSEA. The ends lost 7 bases at V and 6 bases at J; junction bases unmatched: 3. The CDR3 is 12 amino acids. The CDR3 here is CSGGTSVNEQFF. The CDR3 nucleotides are TGCAGCGGGGGGACTAGCGTCAATGAGCAGTTCTTC.

This rearrangement joins TRBV30 to TRBJ1-3, with TRBD1 as a possible D gene (6 bases). Germline V lookup: CDR1 GTSNPN, CDR2 SVGIG (reference sequence). Trimming took off 2 bases at V and 2 bases at J, with 10 bases between the two ends. The CDR3 totals 14 residues. The CDR3, as DNA: TGTGCCTGGAGTCAGGGGTTTACTGGAAACACCATATATTTT. Translating gives CAWSQGFTGNTIYF.

Only one count was recorded for this clone. This chain links TRBV7-9 with TRBJ1-3; TRBD1 agrees at 8 bases. The V gene end was trimmed by 5 bases and the J gene end by 0 bases; junction bases not matched to a gene: 6. This CDR3 has 16 residues. Germline V CDR1 and CDR2: SEHNR, FQNEAQ (reference sequence). The CDR3 DNA is TGTGCCAGCAGCCTCGGACAGGGACTCTCTGGAAACACCATATATTTT. The encoded protein is CASSLGQGLSGNTIYF.

The chain combines TRBV29-1 with TRBJ2-5; 7 bases agree with TRBD1. The CDR3 totals 13 residues. The J segment lost 4 bases and the V segment lost 5 bases, leaving 7 bases of the junction unmatched. CDR1 is SQVTM and CDR2 is ANQGSEA in the germline V gene. The CDR3 loop is CSVRRQGRETQYF. The CDR3, as DNA: TGCAGCGTTCGAAGACAGGGACGAGAGACCCAGTACTTC. The full variable domain, completed using reference TRBV29-1 and TRBJ2-5, is SAVISQKPSRDICQRGTSLTIQCQVDSQVTMMFWYRQQPGQSLTLIATANQGSEATYESGFVIDKFPISRPNLTFSTLTVSNMSPEDSSIYLCSVRRQGRETQYFGPGTRLLVL.

This rearrangement joins TRBV27 to TRBJ2-1, with D unclear. V was cut by 9 bases and J by 0 bases, with 21 bases left in between. Germline CDR1 MNHEY, CDR2 SMNVEV (reference sequence). This CDR3 comprises 17 residues. CDR3: CASTPFTPTSSYNEQFF. CDR3 coding DNA: TGTGCCAGTACACCTTTTACTCCGACAAGCTCCTACAATGAGCAGTTCTTC.

This clone was recorded a few times. The chain links TRBV25-1 to TRBJ2-6; 7 bases fit TRBD1. The germline V gene has CDR1 MGHDK and CDR2 SYGVNS. This CDR3 region has 14 residues. J lost 12 bases, V lost 1 base, and 6 bases had no gene match. CDR3 residues: CASSESTGPVVLTF. DNA of the CDR3: TGTGCCAGCAGTGAATCGACAGGGCCCGTCGTCCTGACTTTC.

This clone was observed a handful of times. The V gene is TRBV28, the J gene TRBJ2-5; D is perhaps TRBD1 (5 bases). Per the germline V gene, CDR1 is MDHEN and CDR2 is SYDVKM. The CDR3 is 13 residues long. The V and J ends lost 10 bases and 2 bases respectively, with 14 bases between them. CDR3 in DNA: TGTGCCATCACTGGACAACTACAAGAGACCCAGTACTTC. Protein product: CAITGQLQETQYF.

V and J are TRBV19 and TRBJ2-7; 9 nucleotides line up with TRBD2. This CDR3 spans 14 amino acids. Germline V gene data show CDR1 as LNHDA and CDR2 as SQIVND (reference sequence). The ends lost 3 bases at V and 6 bases at J; junction bases unmatched: 6. The CDR3 sequence is CASSIRLTSGEQYF. CDR3 in DNA: TGTGCCAGTAGTATCCGACTGACTAGCGGCGAGCAGTACTTC.

This sequence joins TRBV5-6 and TRBJ2-1, with D uncertain. The CDR3 runs to 14 residues. Trimming pared 5 bases from V and 4 bases from J, leaving 13 bases between. Germline CDR1 and CDR2: SGHDT and YYEEEE. In nucleotides, the CDR3 is TGTGCCAGCAGGGCTAACGCAGATTACAATGAGCAGTTCTTC. Translation gives CASRANADYNEQFF. Variable domain in full (rest from reference TRBV5-6 and TRBJ2-1): DAGVTQSPTHLIKTRGQQVTLRCSPKSGHDTVSWYQQALGQGPQFIFQYYEEEERQRGNFPDRFSGHQFPNYSSELNVNALLLGDSALYLCASRANADYNEQFFGPGTRLTVL.

The V call is TRBV19, the J call TRBJ2-1; tentative D call: TRBD2 (6 bases). Looked up from germline, CDR1 is LNHDA and CDR2 is SQIVND (reference sequence). V was pared by 5 bases and J by 9 bases, with 11 bases between. CDR3 length equals 12 residues. For the CDR3, the DNA is TGTGCCAGTAGTGTGGGACTTAGTGAGCAGTTCTTC. Translating gives CASSVGLSEQFF. Full variable domain (remainder filled in from reference TRBV19 and TRBJ2-1): DGGITQSPKYLFRKEGQNVTLSCEQNLNHDAMYWYRQDPGQGLRLIYYSQIVNDFQKGDIAEGYSVSREKKESFPLTVTSAQKNPTAFYLCASSVGLSEQFFGPGTRLTVL.

This clone was seen only a few times. The sample has other DNA sequences that encode this CDR3 too. V is TRBV4-3 and J is TRBJ2-7; no definite D call. Germline assignment: CDR1 LGHNA and CDR2 YSLEER. Between the trimmed V and J ends, which lost 1 base and 3 bases, there was a span of 4 bases. This CDR3 region has 12 residues. CDR3 in amino acids: CASSQGGYEQYF. The CDR3 DNA sequence: TGCGCCAGCAGCCAAGGAGGCTACGAGCAGTACTTC.

V and J are TRBV9 and TRBJ2-7, with D uncertain. V lost 0 bases and J lost 3, with 13 bases in between. Germline V gene data show CDR1 as SGDLS and CDR2 as YYNGEE. The CDR3 extends over 15 amino acids. The CDR3 sequence is CASSVEAGAVYEQYF. The CDR3 nucleotides are TGTGCCAGCAGCGTAGAGGCAGGCGCCGTCTACGAGCAGTACTTC.